What follows are 21 T cell receptor beta chains derived from one specimen sequenced in a study of T-cell memory formation after mild COVID-19. TCRdb reanalysed the 5' RACE reads using MiXCR and keeps one entry per CDR3 protein. The table records hundreds of thousands of distinct CDR3 sequences, roughly 21% of them present only once. Sequencing was done on a sample of PBMCs or a T cell subset sorted from them (not recorded which). The receptors originated from an adult woman who had mild COVID-19 (a few samples of this study predate the infection). Cell type and time point are not known.

This clonotype was counted only a few times. This chain joins TRBV27 and TRBJ1-4, with TRBD1 matching 9 bases. This CDR3 has 15 residues. V lost 5 bases and J lost 7; bases outside the gene matches: 8. CDR1 MNHEY and CDR2 SMNVEV come from the germline V gene (reference sequence). The DNA for the CDR3 is TGTGCCAGCAGTCAGACAGGGGGAAGAGGTGAAAAACTGTTTTTT. Protein sequence: CASSQTGGRGEKLFF.

The table lists this clonotype with a few counts. V is TRBV21-1 and J is TRBJ2-3; TRBD2, the table's D call, lacks a check against the DNA. TRBV21-1 is marked as a pseudogene. This CDR3 comprises 13 residues. CDR3 sequence reads: CASSITSGGTQYF. CDR3 sequence (DNA): TGTGCCAGCAGTATTACTAGCGGGGGTACGCAGTATTTT.

The V and J genes are TRBV6-5 and TRBJ2-1; a weak D match, TRBD1 (7 bases). V lost 6 bases, J lost 3 bases, and 15 bases lay in between. The CDR3 has 15 amino acids. Per the germline V gene, CDR1 is MNHEY and CDR2 is SVGAGI. As DNA, the CDR3 is TGTGCCAGCAGCCTTGACAGGGACTTCTACAATGAGCAGTTCTTC. As protein: CASSLDRDFYNEQFF.

Only a few counts were recorded for this clonotype. The rearrangement uses TRBV4-1 and TRBJ2-1, with 7 bases identical to TRBD2. Germline CDR1 is MGHRA and CDR2 is YSYEKL. V lost 4 bases to trimming and J lost 8 bases; unmatched junction nucleotides: 23. The CDR3 covers 19 residues. The CDR3: CASSLVGSTSGVTGDEQFF. The CDR3 nucleotides are TGCGCCAGCAGCCTCGTGGGATCGACGAGCGGGGTAACTGGCGATGAGCAGTTCTTC.

This clonotype was counted ten times or more. The chain is built from TRBV7-2 and TRBJ1-4; D ambiguous. Germline-derived CDR1 and CDR2 are SGHTA and FQGNSA. This CDR3 has 15 amino acids. Trimming stripped 5 bases from V and 8 bases from J, with 18 bases between. The DNA of the CDR3 is TGTGCCAGCAGCCCTGGTTGGGGAGGGTCGGAAAAACTGTTTTTT. The encoded protein is CASSPGWGGSEKLFF.

The V and J genes are TRBV27 and TRBJ1-1; D is undetermined. Germline V gene lookup returns CDR1 MNHEY and CDR2 SMNVEV (reference sequence). The CDR3 spans 14 residues. V gave up 0 bases and J gave up 0 bases, with 5 bases separating them. CDR3 sequence (DNA): TGTGCCAGCAGTTTATCGCCGGTGAACACTGAAGCTTTCTTT. Translated, it gives CASSLSPVNTEAFF.

This clonotype was counted only a few times. CDR3 bases: TGCAGTGCTGATTTAGCGGGAATTAGAGCCAAAAACATTCAGTACTTC. It yields the protein CSADLAGIRAKNIQYF. The chain combines TRBV20-1 with TRBJ2-4; TRBD2 matches 8 bases. Germline V gene sequence: CDR1 DFQATT, CDR2 SNEGSKA (reference sequence). The junction had 9 bases not matched to a gene; V was cut back by 5 bases and J by 0 bases. This CDR3 spans 16 amino acids.

This clonotype came up a few times. This chain uses TRBV30 with TRBJ2-7; D unresolved. V lost 4 bases and J lost 6, with 16 bases in between. This CDR3 is 13 amino acids long. Germline values: CDR1 GTSNPN, CDR2 SVGIG (reference sequence). The CDR3 region has the DNA TGTGCCTGGAAAACCAGGTCCACGGGCGAGCAGTACTTC. Protein: CAWKTRSTGEQYF.

The genes are TRBV6-2 or TRBV6-3 and TRBJ2-7, with 7 positions matching TRBD1. Germline CDR1 and CDR2: MNHEY and SVGEGT. This CDR3 spans 11 amino acids. V was clipped by 6 bases and J by 6 bases; unmatched bases: 2. CDR3 region: CASRSGGEQYF. In DNA form, the CDR3 reads TGTGCCAGCAGATCAGGGGGCGAGCAGTACTTC.

This sequence joins TRBV2 and TRBJ1-2, with D unclear. V was clipped by 8 bases and J by 3 bases, with 10 bases between them. Germline V gene sequence: CDR1 SNHLY, CDR2 FYNNEI. The CDR3 covers 12 residues. CDR3 protein: CASAGRDYGYTF. The CDR3 nucleotides are TGTGCCAGCGCTGGACGAGACTATGGCTACACCTTC.

The rearrangement uses TRBV2 and TRBJ2-1; 9 bases agree with TRBD2. Unmatched junction bases numbered 2, after V lost 4 bases and J lost 4 bases. CDR1 SNHLY and CDR2 FYNNEI come from the germline V gene. This CDR3 is 14 amino acids long. The CDR3 protein is CASSVTSGYNEQFF. The CDR3 bases are TGTGCCAGCAGTGTAACTAGCGGGTACAATGAGCAGTTCTTC.

J is TRBJ2-7 and V is TRBV20-1, with a tentative D call TRBD2 (6 bases). This CDR3 is built from 14 residues. Looked up from germline, CDR1 is DFQATT and CDR2 is SNEGSKA (reference sequence). Trimming cost V 0 bases and J 6 bases, with 15 bases left between them. CDR3: CSAREKLGLTEQYF. The CDR3 coding sequence is TGCAGTGCTAGAGAGAAACTGGGACTCACCGAGCAGTACTTC.

This clonotype has a handful of counts. This rearrangement joins TRBV4-3 to TRBJ2-1; 8 bases align to TRBD1. The CDR3 sequence is 18 residues long. The V gene end was trimmed by 4 bases and the J gene end by 6 bases; junction bases not matched to a gene: 17. Germline lookup yields CDR1 LGHNA and CDR2 YSLEER. CDR3: CASSRNKPGQEFGNEQFF. Here the CDR3 DNA reads TGCGCCAGCAGCCGTAACAAGCCGGGACAGGAGTTCGGCAATGAGCAGTTCTTC.

Note on this clonotype: One end of the junction varies from germline; a read error may be responsible. This chain connects TRBV7-9 to TRBJ2-1; the D is unclear. The length of the CDR3 is 14 residues. The V gene's germline CDR1 is SEHNR and CDR2 FQNEAQ (reference sequence). DNA for the CDR3: TGTGCCAGCAGCCCGCCCGACTCCGACAATGAGCAGTTCTTC. Translation: CASSPPDSDNEQFF.

The gene calls are TRBV7-9 and TRBJ1-1, with D perhaps TRBD1 (5 bases). The CDR3 sequence is 14 residues long. Trimming cost V 5 bases and J 5 bases, with 15 bases left between them. Germline assignment: CDR1 SEHNR and CDR2 FQNEAQ (reference sequence). The CDR3 DNA sequence: TGTGCCAGCAGCCTCGGGGGATGGGCGACTGAAGCTTTCTTT. This gives the protein CASSLGGWATEAFF.

The chain carries TRBV20-1 and TRBJ2-1; 8 nucleotides align to TRBD2. The CDR3 consists of 15 residues. Germline-derived CDR1 and CDR2 are DFQATT and SNEGSKA (reference sequence). V lost 0 bases, J lost 6 bases, and 7 bases stayed unmatched. As DNA, the CDR3 is TGCAGTGCTAGAGATCAGAGCGGGAGAGTCAATGAGCAGTTCTTC. As protein: CSARDQSGRVNEQFF.

This clonotype was observed at least ten times. As DNA, the CDR3 is TGCGCCAGCGGACAGGGGTACGAGCAGTACTTC. Amino acid sequence: CASGQGYEQYF. This rearrangement joins TRBV5-1 to TRBJ2-7; 9 positions match TRBD1. This CDR3 spans 11 amino acids. Trimming removed 7 bases from V and 4 bases from J; junction bases left unmatched: 0. CDR1 is SGHRS and CDR2 is YFSETQ in the germline V gene.

This clonotype showed up just a few times. The V call is TRBV6-6, the J call TRBJ1-3; possibly TRBD1 for D (6 bases). This CDR3 is built from 19 residues. With 2 bases removed from V and 0 bases from J, the gap between germline ends came to 20 bases. The germline CDR1 and CDR2 sequences are MNHNY and SVGAGI (reference sequence). The CDR3 sequence is CASSYVSPRTAISGNTIYF. The DNA for the CDR3 is TGTGCCAGCAGTTACGTTTCTCCCAGGACAGCTATCTCTGGAAACACCATATATTTT.

V and J are TRBV4-2 and TRBJ2-1, with 7 bases fitting TRBD2. The germline V gene has CDR1 LGHNA and CDR2 YNFKEQ. This CDR3 contains 17 residues. The J segment lost 4 bases and the V segment lost 2 bases, leaving 11 bases of the junction unmatched. CDR3 sequence reads: CASSQHLRDYSYNEQFF. The CDR3 nucleotides read TGTGCCAGCAGCCAACACCTCCGGGACTACTCTTACAATGAGCAGTTCTTC.

This chain joins TRBV2 and TRBJ2-1, with 7 bases identical to TRBD1. Unmatched junction bases numbered 8, after V lost 4 bases and J lost 2 bases. The CDR3 totals 16 residues. Looked up from germline, CDR1 is SNHLY and CDR2 is FYNNEI. CDR3 DNA sequence: TGTGCCAGCAGTGTGGTCGGGACAGCTACCTACAATGAGCAGTTCTTC. Translation: CASSVVGTATYNEQFF.

This chain links TRBV5-1 with TRBJ1-5, with a possible D match to TRBD1 (6 bases). The germline CDR1 and CDR2 sequences are SGHRS and YFSETQ. The CDR3 spans 13 residues. V shed 3 bases and J shed 7 bases, with 11 bases lying between them. The CDR3 DNA reads TGCGCCAGCAGCTCCCGCGGGGGCCAGCCCCAGCATTTT. Its protein is CASSSRGGQPQHF.